These 17 T cell receptor beta chains were all obtained from the same sample, sequenced in a study of blood T cell repertoires in COVID-19. The assay was immunoSEQ multiplex PCR, and TCRdb's table has in-frame clones only and misses some. The sample lists roughly 100,000 clones, approximately 84% seen once, with around 11% in the top ten. Sequenced input: peripheral blood. Every receptor here comes from a human donor in a cohort sampled during active COVID-19.

The rearrangement links TRBV15 to TRBJ1-1; the D is unclear. From germline, CDR1 is LNHNV and CDR2 YYDKDF (reference sequence). This CDR3 is 13 amino acids long. Trimming stripped 5 bases from V and 4 bases from J, with 11 bases between. The CDR3 sequence is CATSRVSGTEAFF. The CDR3 coding sequence is TGTGCCACCAGCCGGGTCTCCGGCACTGAAGCTTTCTTT.

This clone was detected only once. The rearrangement links TRBV11-3 to TRBJ1-1, with 10 bases identical to TRBD1. Germline V lookup: CDR1 SGHNT, CDR2 YENEEA. The CDR3 has 15 amino acids. V gave up 8 bases and J gave up 1 base; unmatched junction bases: 7. CDR3 sequence (DNA): TGTGCCAGCGCTCCGGGACAGGGGCGGAACACTGAAGCTTTCTTT. It translates to CASAPGQGRNTEAFF. Variable domain in full (rest from reference TRBV11-3 and TRBJ1-1): EAGVVQSPRYKIIEKKQPVAFWCNPISGHNTLYWYLQNLGQGPELLIRYENEEAVDDSQLPKDRFSAERLKGVDSTLKIQPAELGDSAVYLCASAPGQGRNTEAFFGQGTRLTVV.

This chain links TRBV30 with TRBJ2-1; D ambiguous. Germline V lookup: CDR1 GTSNPN, CDR2 SVGIG (reference sequence). Trimming took 4 bases from V and 3 from J, leaving 13 bases between them. The length of the CDR3 is 14 residues. CDR3 nucleotide sequence: TGTGCCTGGACTCCCACAAACCTCTACAATGAGCAGTTCTTC. It translates to CAWTPTNLYNEQFF.

V usage is TRBV5-1 and J usage is TRBJ2-6; 8 nucleotides agree with TRBD1. Germline V CDR1 and CDR2: SGHRS, YFSETQ. The J segment lost 4 bases and the V segment lost 4 bases, leaving 16 bases of the junction unmatched. The CDR3 extends over 19 amino acids. The CDR3 DNA reads as TGCGCCAGCAGCCTACTCGGACAGGGTGGTGTTTCCGGGGCCAACGTCCTGACTTTC. Its translation is CASSLLGQGGVSGANVLTF.

The rearrangement links TRBV6-5 to TRBJ1-3, with TRBD1 as a possible D gene (6 bases). CDR3 length: 14 amino acids. The V gene's germline CDR1 is MNHEY and CDR2 SVGAGI. Deletions cut 5 bases from V and 4 bases from J, with 12 bases between. CDR3 nucleotide sequence: TGTGCCAGCAGTCCCGGGACAATCGGAAACACCATATATTTT. Amino acids: CASSPGTIGNTIYF.

The chain recombines TRBV5-1 with TRBJ2-5; D might be TRBD1 (6 bases). Trimming pared 3 bases from V and 4 bases from J, leaving 13 bases between. Germline lookup yields CDR1 SGHRS and CDR2 YFSETQ. The CDR3 loop spans 14 amino acids. The CDR3 is CASSSNGQPETQYF. CDR3 DNA sequence: TGCGCCAGCAGCTCGAATGGACAGCCAGAGACCCAGTACTTC.

This chain's CDR3 is CASSKDRGQITGELFF. CDR3 sequence (DNA): TGTGCCAGCAGCAAAGACAGGGGGCAGATCACCGGGGAGCTGTTTTTT. J is TRBJ2-2 and V is TRBV2, with TRBD1 matching over 10 bases. CDR1 is SNHLY and CDR2 is FYNNEI in the germline V gene. Trimming cost V 6 bases and J 4 bases; bases outside gene matches: 8. This CDR3 contains 16 residues.

This chain connects TRBV4-2 to TRBJ1-2; TRBD1 matches at 7 bases. The CDR3 loop spans 16 amino acids. Germline-derived CDR1 and CDR2 are LGHNA and YNFKEQ. V dropped 1 base and J dropped 5; count of bases not matched to a gene: 10. The DNA for the CDR3 is TGTGCCAGCAGCCAAGGTTTAGAGACAGGGTTTTATGGCTACACCTTC. Residues: CASSQGLETGFYGYTF.

The chain combines TRBV4-1 with TRBJ1-1; D might be TRBD1 (5 bases). V gave up 2 bases and J gave up 3 bases, with 10 bases separating them. This CDR3 contains 14 residues. Germline-derived CDR1 and CDR2 are MGHRA and YSYEKL. The DNA for the CDR3 is TGCGCCAGCAGCCAACGGGAGGGGTACACTGAAGCTTTCTTT. This encodes CASSQREGYTEAFF.

The rearrangement joins TRBV2 to TRBJ1-2; D is perhaps TRBD1 (5 bases). Trimming left V 7 bases short and J 6 bases short, with 24 bases between. Germline V gene lookup returns CDR1 SNHLY and CDR2 FYNNEI. CDR3 length: 16 residues. The CDR3 is CASNLTPRRGGDGYTF. DNA for the CDR3: TGTGCCAGCAACCTTACCCCACGGCGGGGAGGGGATGGCTACACCTTC.

The J gene is TRBJ2-4, the V gene TRBV10-2; D might be TRBD1 (5 bases). The CDR3 is made up of 15 amino acids. Trimming took 0 bases from V and 6 from J, leaving 12 bases between them. The germline gives CDR1 WSHSY, CDR2 SAAADI. For the CDR3, the DNA is TGCGCCAGCAGTGAGTCAAGGCAGGGCTCAAACATTCAGTACTTC. Its protein is CASSESRQGSNIQYF.

V and J are TRBV18 and TRBJ1-2; possibly TRBD1 for D (6 bases). This CDR3 spans 14 amino acids. Deletions cut 2 bases from V and 5 bases from J, with 12 bases between. The V gene's germline CDR1 is KGHSH and CDR2 LQKENI. The CDR3 DNA follows: TGTGCCAGCTCACCAGGGGTGCAGGGGTATGGCTACACCTTC. Translating it yields CASSPGVQGYGYTF.

The chain uses TRBV3-1 (or the pseudogene TRBV3-2) and TRBJ2-5; 7 bases fit TRBD1. Germline V lookup: CDR1 LGHDT, CDR2 YNNKEL (reference sequence). The CDR3 covers 15 residues. J gave up 6 bases and V 3 bases, and 10 bases lay outside the gene matches. In DNA form, the CDR3 reads TGTGCCAGCAGCCAGAAACGGACAGGCGCGAAGACCCAGTACTTC. Translation gives CASSQKRTGAKTQYF.

V usage is TRBV4-2 and J usage is TRBJ1-1, with a possible D match to TRBD1 (6 bases). Germline lookup yields CDR1 LGHNA and CDR2 YNFKEQ. The CDR3 contains 17 residues. Trimming pared 0 bases from V and 4 bases from J, leaving 18 bases between. CDR3 protein: CASSQDLRGARGTEAFF. In DNA form, the CDR3 reads TGTGCCAGCAGCCAAGATCTCCGGGGCGCCAGGGGCACTGAAGCTTTCTTT.

The V gene is TRBV9, the J gene TRBJ1-5, with a weak D call TRBD1 (6 bases). CDR3 length: 13 amino acids. Per the germline V gene, CDR1 is SGDLS and CDR2 is YYNGEE. The germline V and J ends were trimmed by 3 bases and 5 bases, with 9 bases remaining between them. CDR3: CASSEDSYQPQHF. In DNA, the CDR3 is TGTGCCAGCAGCGAGGACAGCTATCAGCCCCAGCATTTT.

This clone was counted a single time. The chain carries TRBV4-1 and TRBJ1-1; 7 nucleotides match TRBD1. V lost 4 bases and J lost 8; bases outside the gene matches: 13. Germline CDR1 MGHRA, CDR2 YSYEKL. The CDR3 extends over 15 amino acids. The CDR3 protein is CASSPPEGAEREAFF. CDR3 nucleotides: TGCGCCAGCAGCCCACCGGAGGGGGCAGAGAGGGAAGCTTTCTTT.

The CDR3 loop reads CASVRDTGELFF. In DNA, the CDR3 is TGTGCCAGCGTGAGGGACACCGGGGAGCTGTTTTTT. The chain carries TRBV12-3 or TRBV12-4 and TRBJ2-2, with D perhaps TRBD2 (5 bases). V was shortened by 8 bases and J by 3 bases, with 7 bases between the two germline ends. This CDR3 is built from 12 residues.